Given below is one T cell receptor (beta chain) in context. Its antigen is unidentified. CDR3 length: 15 amino acids. Germline V gene sequence: CDR1 SGHNT, CDR2 YYREEE (reference sequence). Losses at the gene ends were 4 bases for V and 3 bases for J; bases not matched to a gene: 3. Treatment meaning: roughly 10-day PBMC culture with coronavirus spike peptide pools or control peptides (ViraFEST assay). The unexposed donor provided CD4+ T cells, which were taken before the COVID-19 pandemic (2011-2018). Under the ViraFEST approach, antigen-specific T cells were expanded with peptide pools and TCRs subsequently sequenced. Sequencing of the DNA from cultured CD4+ T cells was carried out with the Oncomine TCR Beta short-read assay. TCRdb processed the PCR reads anew with MiXCR; each CDR3 protein has one entry. The table has approximately 6,100 distinct CDR3 sequences, around two fifths seen once; the top ten hold around 40%.

These data originate in a study of vaccination and CD4 T cells after COVID-19. In the study overall: Post-vaccine sampling followed dose two by a median roughly 74 days (range 14 to 241).

Material for sequencing was CD4+ T cells from blood, cultured in vitro. The source is a human donor in good health. The chain joins TRBV5-4 to TRBJ2-5; TRBD2 aligns across 13 bases. The CDR3 DNA follows: TGTGCCAGCAGCCGAGGGACTAGCGGGGAAGAGACCCAGTACTTC. Amino acids: CASSRGTSGEETQYF.